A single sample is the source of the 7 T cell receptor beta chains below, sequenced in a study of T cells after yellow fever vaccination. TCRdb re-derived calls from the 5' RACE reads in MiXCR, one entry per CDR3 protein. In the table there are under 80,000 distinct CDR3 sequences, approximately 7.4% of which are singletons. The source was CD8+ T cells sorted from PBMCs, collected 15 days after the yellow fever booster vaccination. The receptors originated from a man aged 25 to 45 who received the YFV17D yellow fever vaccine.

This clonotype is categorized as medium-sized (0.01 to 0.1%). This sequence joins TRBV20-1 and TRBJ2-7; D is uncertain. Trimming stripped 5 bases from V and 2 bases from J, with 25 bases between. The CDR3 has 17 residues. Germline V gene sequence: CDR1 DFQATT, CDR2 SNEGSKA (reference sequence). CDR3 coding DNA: TGCAGTGCTCGACGCCTTGTACCAATGCTCGACGCCTACGAGCAGTACTTC. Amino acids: CSARRLVPMLDAYEQYF.

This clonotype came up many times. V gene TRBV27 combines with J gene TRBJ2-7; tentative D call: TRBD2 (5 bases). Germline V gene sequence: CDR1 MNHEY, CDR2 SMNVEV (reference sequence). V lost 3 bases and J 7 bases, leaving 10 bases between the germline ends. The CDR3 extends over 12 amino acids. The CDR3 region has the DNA TGTGCCAGCAGTTTTGATGGGGAGGAGCAGTACTTC. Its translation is CASSFDGEEQYF.

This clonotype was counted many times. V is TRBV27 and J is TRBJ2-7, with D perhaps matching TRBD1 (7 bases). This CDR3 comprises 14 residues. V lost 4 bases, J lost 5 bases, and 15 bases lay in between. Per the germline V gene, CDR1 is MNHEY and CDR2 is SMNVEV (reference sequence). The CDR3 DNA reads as TGTGCCAGCAGTTCTCGACAGGGAGGAAACGAGCAGTACTTC. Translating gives CASSSRQGGNEQYF.

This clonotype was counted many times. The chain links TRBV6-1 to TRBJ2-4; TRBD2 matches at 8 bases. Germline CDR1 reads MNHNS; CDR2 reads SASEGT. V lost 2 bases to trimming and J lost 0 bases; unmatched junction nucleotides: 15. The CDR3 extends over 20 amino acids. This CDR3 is CASSEWASGHHEIAKNIQYF. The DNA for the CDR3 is TGTGCCAGCAGTGAATGGGCTAGCGGGCACCACGAAATAGCCAAAAACATTCAGTACTTC.

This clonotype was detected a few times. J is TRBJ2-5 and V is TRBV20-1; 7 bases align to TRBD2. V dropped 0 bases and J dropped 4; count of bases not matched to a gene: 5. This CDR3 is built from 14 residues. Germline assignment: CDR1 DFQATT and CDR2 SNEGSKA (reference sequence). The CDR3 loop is CSARDYGLGETQYF. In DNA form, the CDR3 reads TGCAGTGCTAGAGATTATGGACTAGGAGAGACCCAGTACTTC.

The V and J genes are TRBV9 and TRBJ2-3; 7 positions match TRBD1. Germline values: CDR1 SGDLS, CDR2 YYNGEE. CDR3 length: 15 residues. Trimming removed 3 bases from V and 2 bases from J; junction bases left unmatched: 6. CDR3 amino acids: CASSATGANTDTQYF. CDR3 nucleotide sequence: TGTGCCAGCAGCGCAACAGGGGCGAACACAGATACGCAGTATTTT.

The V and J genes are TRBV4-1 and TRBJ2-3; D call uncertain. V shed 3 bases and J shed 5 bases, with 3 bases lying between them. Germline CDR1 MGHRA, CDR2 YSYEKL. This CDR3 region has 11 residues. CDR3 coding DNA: TGCGCCAGCAGCCAGGGAGATACGCAGTATTTT. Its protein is CASSQGDTQYF.